The sequence of this TCR beta chain was determined in a study of blood T cell repertoires in COVID-19. Study details: From T cells, B-cell-depleted T cells, or PBMCs came the material, which was cDNA or gDNA.

Germline lookup yields CDR1 MNHEY and CDR2 SVGAGI. CDR3 length: 14 amino acids. V lost 6 bases and J lost 2, with 12 bases in between. Authors' analysis steps: By means of reference gene primer amplification, nucleated cell counts were estimated. TCRdb's copy holds only in-frame clones and misses some; the assay was immunoSEQ multiplex PCR. Clone size and V and J calls were adopted from that table, with D and trimming inferred from the DNA. Here the sample spans more than 110,000 clones, around nine tenths being singletons. The specimen was peripheral blood. This clonotype originated in a woman in her 40s with acute or convalescent COVID-19. This chain joins TRBV6-5 and TRBJ2-3; possibly TRBD1 for D (5 bases). The CDR3 nucleotides read TGTGCCAGCAGGCGGACAACACCCACAGATACGCAGTATTTT. Translation gives CASRRTTPTDTQYF.